These T cell receptor beta chains were read from a single sample in a study of T cell responses to AZD1222 COVID-19 vaccine. The protocol was immunoSEQ multiplex PCR, while the TCRdb copy is restricted to in-frame clones and leaves out a portion. The sample consists of roughly 80,000 clones, more than 90% of them appearing once. Source: peripheral blood, taken on day 0 of AZD1222 vaccination. The receptors derive from an adult in good health. The conserved cysteine and the conserved F or W are not part of the CDR3 here.

j_gene,v_gene,CDR3aa
TRBJ2-3,TRBV29-1,SVDRGVSTDTQY
TRBJ2-7,TRBV30,AWRTTPSRSLV
TRBJ1-2,TRBV6-1,ASSEGGQGFYGYT
TRBJ2-5,TRBV7-2,ASSPSRQETQY
TRBJ2-5,TRBV6-1,ASSEPGGLRHETQY
TRBJ2-3,TRBV7-9,ASSLLAGGTDTQY
TRBJ2-5,TRBV18,ASSLTGGQETQY
TRBJ1-1,TRBV4-1,ASSQQSSLNTEAF
TRBJ2-7,TRBV11-3,ASSWPGTPGVSSYEQY
TRBJ2-2,TRBV5-5,ASSQLAGGPGELF
TRBJ2-5,TRBV9,ASSVGGGGQETQY
TRBJ1-2,TRBV29-1,SVGVVGNYGYT
TRBJ1-5,TRBV2,ASSERSSAKEPQH
TRBJ2-3,TRBV5-8,ASSLGQIQDTQY
TRBJ2-4,TRBV28,ASSLTTGQRDIQY
TRBJ1-5,TRBV25-1,ASSESGGIFQPQH
TRBJ2-7,TRBV6-1,ASSEDTLYEQY
TRBJ1-1,TRBV7-6,ASSSGAPNTEAF
TRBJ2-7,TRBV20-1,SASTGRAYEQY
TRBJ1-4,TRBV12-3/TRBV12-4,ASSLGEKLF
TRBJ1-2,TRBV11-1,ASSSRTYGYT
TRBJ2-1,TRBV28,ASSRLQGLYEQF
TRBJ1-5,TRBV19,ASVLGGSNQPQH
TRBJ2-3,TRBV19,ASSSGPTDTQY
TRBJ2-3,TRBV5-4,ASSQVGDTQY
TRBJ1-2,TRBV11-2,ASSLVQEGGYT
TRBJ2-7,TRBV24-1,ATSDGYEQY
TRBJ1-2,TRBV12-3/TRBV12-4,ASSLPDRGGYT
TRBJ2-3,TRBV11-3,ASSRRENTDTQY
TRBJ2-7,TRBV12-5,ASGWSGGAYEQY
TRBJ2-7,TRBV10-3,ATRREEIYEQY
TRBJ1-6,TRBV7-9,ASSRQDYNSPLH
TRBJ1-1,TRBV30,AWSPGVNTEAF
TRBJ2-1,TRBV3-1/TRBV3-2,ASRTGRDRTV
TRBJ1-3,TRBV19,ASSIIPAVAGNTIY
TRBJ1-6,TRBV5-3,ARSEDLGEGMSSPLH
TRBJ1-6,TRBV9,ATSRGDSPLH
TRBJ1-3,TRBV4-2,ASSQVLFSGNTIY
TRBJ1-1,TRBV7-3,ASSYDGTNTEAF